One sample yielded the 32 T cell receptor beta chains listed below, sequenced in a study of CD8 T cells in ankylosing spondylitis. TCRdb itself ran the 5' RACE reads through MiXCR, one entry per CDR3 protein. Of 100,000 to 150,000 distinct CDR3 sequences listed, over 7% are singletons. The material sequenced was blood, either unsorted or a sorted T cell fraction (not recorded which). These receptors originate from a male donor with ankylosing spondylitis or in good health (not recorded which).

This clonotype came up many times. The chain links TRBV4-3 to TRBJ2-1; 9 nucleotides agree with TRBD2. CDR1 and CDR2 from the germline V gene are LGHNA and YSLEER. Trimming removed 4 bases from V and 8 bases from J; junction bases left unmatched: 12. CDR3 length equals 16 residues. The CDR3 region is CASSLGVGLAVDEQFF. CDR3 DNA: TGCGCCAGCAGCCTCGGGGTGGGACTAGCTGTCGATGAGCAGTTCTTC.

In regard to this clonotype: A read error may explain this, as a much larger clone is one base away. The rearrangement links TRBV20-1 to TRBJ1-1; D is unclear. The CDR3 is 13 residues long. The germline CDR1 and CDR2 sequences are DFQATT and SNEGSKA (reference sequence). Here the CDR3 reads CGARDLRGTEAFF. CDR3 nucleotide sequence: TGCGGTGCTAGAGATCTAAGAGGGACTGAAGCTTTCTTT.

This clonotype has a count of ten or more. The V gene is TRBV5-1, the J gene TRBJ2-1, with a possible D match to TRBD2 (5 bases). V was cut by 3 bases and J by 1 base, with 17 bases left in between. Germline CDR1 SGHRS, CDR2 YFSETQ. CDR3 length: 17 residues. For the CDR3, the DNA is TGCGCCAGCAGCTCGGGAACAGCGTCTCCTTCCTACAATGAGCAGTTCTTC. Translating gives CASSSGTASPSYNEQFF.

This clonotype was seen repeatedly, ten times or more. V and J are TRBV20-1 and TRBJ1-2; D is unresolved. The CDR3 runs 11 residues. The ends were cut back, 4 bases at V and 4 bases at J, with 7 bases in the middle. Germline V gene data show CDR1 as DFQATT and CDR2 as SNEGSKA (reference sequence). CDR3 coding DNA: TGCAGTGCTATAGAGGGCTATGGCTACACCTTC. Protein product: CSAIEGYGYTF.

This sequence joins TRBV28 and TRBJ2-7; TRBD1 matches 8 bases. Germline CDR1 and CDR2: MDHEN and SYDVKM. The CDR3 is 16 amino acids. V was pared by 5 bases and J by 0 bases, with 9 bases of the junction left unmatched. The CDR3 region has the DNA TGTGCCAGCAGTCCTATTGGACAGGGTAGCTCCTACGAGCAGTACTTC. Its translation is CASSPIGQGSSYEQYF.

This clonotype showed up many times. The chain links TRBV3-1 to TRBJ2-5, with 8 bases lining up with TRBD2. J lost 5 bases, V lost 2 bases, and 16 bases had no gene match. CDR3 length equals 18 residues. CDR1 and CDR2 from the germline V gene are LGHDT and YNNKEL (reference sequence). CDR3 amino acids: CASSQTGVVAGRVETQYF. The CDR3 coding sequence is TGTGCCAGCAGCCAAACGGGGGTGGTAGCGGGACGCGTGGAGACCCAGTACTTC.

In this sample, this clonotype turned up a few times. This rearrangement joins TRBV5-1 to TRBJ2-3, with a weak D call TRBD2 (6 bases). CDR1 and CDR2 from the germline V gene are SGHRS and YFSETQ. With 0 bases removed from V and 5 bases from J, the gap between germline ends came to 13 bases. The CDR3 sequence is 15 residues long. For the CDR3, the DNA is TGCGCCAGCAGCTTGGCTGCGGGAAGGGAAGATACGCAGTATTTT. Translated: CASSLAAGREDTQYF.

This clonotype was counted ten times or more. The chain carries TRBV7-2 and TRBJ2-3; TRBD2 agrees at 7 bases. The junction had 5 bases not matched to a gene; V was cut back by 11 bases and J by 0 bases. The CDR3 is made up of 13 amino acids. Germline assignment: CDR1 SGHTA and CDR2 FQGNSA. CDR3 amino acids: CAQVAGSTDTQYF. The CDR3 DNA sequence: TGTGCCCAAGTAGCGGGTAGCACAGATACGCAGTATTTT.

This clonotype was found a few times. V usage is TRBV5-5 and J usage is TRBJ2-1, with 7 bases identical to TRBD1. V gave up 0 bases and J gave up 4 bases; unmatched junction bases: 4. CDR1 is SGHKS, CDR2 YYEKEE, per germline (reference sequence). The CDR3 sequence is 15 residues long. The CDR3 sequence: CASSLEGQEYNEQFF. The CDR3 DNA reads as TGTGCCAGCAGCTTGGAAGGACAGGAATACAATGAGCAGTTCTTC.

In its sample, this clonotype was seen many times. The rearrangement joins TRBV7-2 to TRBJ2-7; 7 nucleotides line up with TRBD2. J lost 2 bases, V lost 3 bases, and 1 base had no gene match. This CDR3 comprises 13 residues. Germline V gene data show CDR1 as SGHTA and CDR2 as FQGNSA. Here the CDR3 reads CASSLSGTYEQYF. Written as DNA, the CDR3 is TGTGCCAGCAGCTTGAGCGGGACCTACGAGCAGTACTTC.

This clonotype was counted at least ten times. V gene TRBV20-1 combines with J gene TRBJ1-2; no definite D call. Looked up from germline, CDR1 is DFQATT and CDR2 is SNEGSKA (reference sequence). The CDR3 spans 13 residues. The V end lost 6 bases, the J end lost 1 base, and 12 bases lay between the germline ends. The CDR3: CSAHRADNYGYTF. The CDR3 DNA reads TGCAGTGCCCATAGAGCAGATAACTATGGCTACACCTTC.

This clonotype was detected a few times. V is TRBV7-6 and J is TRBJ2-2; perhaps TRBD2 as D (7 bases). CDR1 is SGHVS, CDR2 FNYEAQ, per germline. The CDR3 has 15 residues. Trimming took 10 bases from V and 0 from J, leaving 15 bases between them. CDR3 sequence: CAIGGGRPNTGELFF. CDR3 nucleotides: TGTGCCATCGGCGGGGGCCGACCGAACACCGGGGAGCTGTTTTTT.

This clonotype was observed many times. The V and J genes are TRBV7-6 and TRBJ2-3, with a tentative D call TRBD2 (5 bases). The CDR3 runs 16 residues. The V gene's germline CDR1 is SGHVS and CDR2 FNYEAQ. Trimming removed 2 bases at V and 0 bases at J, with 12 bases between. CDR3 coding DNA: TGTGCCAGCAGCTTATTCTCCTGGACTAGCACAGATACGCAGTATTTT. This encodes CASSLFSWTSTDTQYF.

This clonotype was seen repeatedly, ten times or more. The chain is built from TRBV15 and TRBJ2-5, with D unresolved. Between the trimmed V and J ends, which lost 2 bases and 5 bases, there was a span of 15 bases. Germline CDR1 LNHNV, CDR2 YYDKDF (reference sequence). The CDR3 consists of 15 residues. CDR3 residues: CATSRTPGTRETQYF. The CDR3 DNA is TGTGCCACCAGCAGAACCCCGGGTACACGTGAGACCCAGTACTTC.

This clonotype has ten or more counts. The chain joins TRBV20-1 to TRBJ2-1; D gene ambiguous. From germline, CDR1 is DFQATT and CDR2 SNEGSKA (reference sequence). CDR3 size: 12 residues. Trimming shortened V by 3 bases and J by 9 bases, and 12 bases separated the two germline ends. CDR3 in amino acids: CSASANAGEQFF. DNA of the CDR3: TGCAGTGCTAGTGCCAACGCCGGTGAGCAGTTCTTC.

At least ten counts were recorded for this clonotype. CDR3 sequence reads: CASSLDGAAGNTIYF. As DNA, the CDR3 is TGTGCCAGCAGTTTAGACGGGGCGGCTGGAAACACCATATATTTT. The genes are TRBV12-3 or TRBV12-4 and TRBJ1-3; tentatively, D is TRBD1 (5 bases). With 1 base removed from V and 2 bases from J, the gap between germline ends came to 9 bases. This CDR3 region has 15 residues.

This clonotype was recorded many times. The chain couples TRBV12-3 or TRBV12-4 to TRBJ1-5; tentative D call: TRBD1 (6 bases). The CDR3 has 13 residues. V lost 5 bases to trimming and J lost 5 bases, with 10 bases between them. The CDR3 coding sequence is TGTGCCAGCAGTAAACAGGGTTATCAGCCCCAGCATTTT. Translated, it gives CASSKQGYQPQHF.

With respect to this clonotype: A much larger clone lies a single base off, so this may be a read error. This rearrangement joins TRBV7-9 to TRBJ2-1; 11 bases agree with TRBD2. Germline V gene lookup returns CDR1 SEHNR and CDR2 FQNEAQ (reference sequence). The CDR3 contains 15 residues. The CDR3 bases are TGTGCCAGCAGCAAACTAGCGGGAGTCGACAATGAGGAGTTCTTC. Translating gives CASSKLAGVDNEEFF. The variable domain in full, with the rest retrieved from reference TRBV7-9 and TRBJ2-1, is DTGVSQNPRHKITKRGQNVTFRCDPISEHNRLYWYRQTLGQGPEFLTYFQNEAQLEKSRLLSDRFSAERPKGSFSTLEIQRTEQGDSAMYLCASSKLAGVDNEEFFGPGTRLTVL.

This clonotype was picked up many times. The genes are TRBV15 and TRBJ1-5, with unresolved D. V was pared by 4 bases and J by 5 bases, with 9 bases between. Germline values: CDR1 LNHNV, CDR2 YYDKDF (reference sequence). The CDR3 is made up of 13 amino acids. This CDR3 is CATSIWRDQPQHF. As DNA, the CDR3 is TGTGCCACCAGCATCTGGCGGGATCAGCCCCAGCATTTT.

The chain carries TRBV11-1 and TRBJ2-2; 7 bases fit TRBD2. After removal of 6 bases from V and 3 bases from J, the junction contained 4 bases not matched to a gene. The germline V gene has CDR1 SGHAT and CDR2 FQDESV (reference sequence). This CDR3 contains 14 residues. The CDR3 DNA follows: TGTGCCAGCAGTCCTAGCGGTCACACCGGGGAGCTGTTTTTT. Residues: CASSPSGHTGELFF. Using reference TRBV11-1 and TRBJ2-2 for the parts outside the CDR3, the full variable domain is EAEVAQSPRYKITEKSQAVAFWCDPISGHATLYWYRQILGQGPELLVQFQDESVVDDSQLPKDRFSAERLKGVDSTLKIQPAELGDSAMYLCASSPSGHTGELFFGEGSRLTVL.

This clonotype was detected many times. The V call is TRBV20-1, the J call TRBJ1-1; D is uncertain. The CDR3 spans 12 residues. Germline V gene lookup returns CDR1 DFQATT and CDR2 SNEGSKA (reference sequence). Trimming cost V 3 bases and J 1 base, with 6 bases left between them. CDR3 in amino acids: CSARWPNTEAFF. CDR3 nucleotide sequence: TGCAGTGCTAGGTGGCCGAACACTGAAGCTTTCTTT.

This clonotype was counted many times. This CDR3 is CATSDSGTEYGYTF. The CDR3 nucleotides are TGTGCCACCAGTGATTCAGGGACAGAATATGGCTACACCTTC. The chain recombines TRBV24-1 with TRBJ1-2, with 7 positions matching TRBD1. Germline trimming cut 2 bases from V and 5 bases from J; bases unmatched to any gene: 4. In germline, CDR1 is KGHDR, CDR2 SFDVKD. This CDR3 is 14 amino acids long.

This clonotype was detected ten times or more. The chain's CDR3 is CASSQGLAGISYEQYF. The DNA of the CDR3 is TGCGCCAGCAGCCAAGGACTAGCGGGTATTTCCTACGAGCAGTACTTC. This chain connects TRBV5-1 to TRBJ2-7; TRBD2 matches 11 bases. The germline CDR1 and CDR2 sequences are SGHRS and YFSETQ. This CDR3 has 16 amino acids. The V and J ends lost 4 bases and 1 base, in that order; junction bases with no gene match: 7.

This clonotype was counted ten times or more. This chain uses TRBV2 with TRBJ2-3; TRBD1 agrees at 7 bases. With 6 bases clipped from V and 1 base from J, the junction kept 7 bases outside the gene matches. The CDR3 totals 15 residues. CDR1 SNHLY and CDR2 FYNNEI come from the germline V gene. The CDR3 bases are TGTGCCAGCAGCGCACAGGGGACCCGCACAGATACGCAGTATTTT. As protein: CASSAQGTRTDTQYF.

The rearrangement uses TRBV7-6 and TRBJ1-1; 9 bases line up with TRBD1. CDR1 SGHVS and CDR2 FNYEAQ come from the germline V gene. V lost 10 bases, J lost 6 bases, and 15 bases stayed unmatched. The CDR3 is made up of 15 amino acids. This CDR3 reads CATQKTPGQGPEAFF. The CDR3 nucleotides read TGTGCCACCCAAAAAACCCCGGGACAGGGACCTGAAGCTTTCTTT.

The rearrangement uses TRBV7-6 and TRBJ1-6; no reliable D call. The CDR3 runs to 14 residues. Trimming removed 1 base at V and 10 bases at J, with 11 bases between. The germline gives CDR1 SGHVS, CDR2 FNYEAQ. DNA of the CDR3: TGTGCCAGCAGCTTAGTGGATTTACGGTCACCCCTCCACTTT. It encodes CASSLVDLRSPLHF.

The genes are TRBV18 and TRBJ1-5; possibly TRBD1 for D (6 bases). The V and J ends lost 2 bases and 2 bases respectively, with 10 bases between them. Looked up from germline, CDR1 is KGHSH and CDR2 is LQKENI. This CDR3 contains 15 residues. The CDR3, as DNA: TGTGCCAGCTCACCAGGGGGCGATGGCAATCAGCCCCAGCATTTT. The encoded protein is CASSPGGDGNQPQHF.

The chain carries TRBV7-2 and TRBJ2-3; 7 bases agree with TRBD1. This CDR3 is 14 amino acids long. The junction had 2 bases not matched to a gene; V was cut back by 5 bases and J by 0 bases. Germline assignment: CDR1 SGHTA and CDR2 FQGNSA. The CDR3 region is CASSPDRSTDTQYF. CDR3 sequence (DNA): TGTGCCAGCAGCCCGGACAGGAGCACAGATACGCAGTATTTT.

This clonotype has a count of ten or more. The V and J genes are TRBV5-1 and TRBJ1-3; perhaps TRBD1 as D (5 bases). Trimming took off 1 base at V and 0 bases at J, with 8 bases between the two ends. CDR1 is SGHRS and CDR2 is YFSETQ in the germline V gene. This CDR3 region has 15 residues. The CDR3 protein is CASSLRGDSGNTIYF. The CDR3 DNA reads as TGCGCCAGCAGCTTGCGGGGCGACTCTGGAAACACCATATATTTT.

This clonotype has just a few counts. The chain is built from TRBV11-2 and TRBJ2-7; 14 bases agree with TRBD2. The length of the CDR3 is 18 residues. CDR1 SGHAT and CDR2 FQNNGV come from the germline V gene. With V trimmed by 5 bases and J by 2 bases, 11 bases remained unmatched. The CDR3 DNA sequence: TGTGCCAGCAGCCGAGGGACTAGCGGGAGTAGAGGGACCTACGAGCAGTACTTC. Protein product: CASSRGTSGSRGTYEQYF.

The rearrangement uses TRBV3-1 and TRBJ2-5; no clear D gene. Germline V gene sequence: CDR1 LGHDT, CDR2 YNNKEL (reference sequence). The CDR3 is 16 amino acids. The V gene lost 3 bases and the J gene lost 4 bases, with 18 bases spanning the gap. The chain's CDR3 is CASSHLSARYGETQYF. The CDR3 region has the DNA TGTGCCAGCAGCCATCTATCTGCCCGCTATGGAGAGACCCAGTACTTC.

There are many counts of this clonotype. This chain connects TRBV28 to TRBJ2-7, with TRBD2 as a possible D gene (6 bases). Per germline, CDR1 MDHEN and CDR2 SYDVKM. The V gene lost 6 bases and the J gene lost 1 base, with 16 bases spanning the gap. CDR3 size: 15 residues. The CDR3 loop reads CASSTPEGISYEQYF. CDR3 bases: TGTGCCAGCAGCACCCCGGAGGGAATTTCCTACGAGCAGTACTTC.